A single sample gave rise to the 23 T cell receptor beta chains below, sequenced in a study of control samples from healthy donors and cancer patients (dated by TCRdb to 2019 to 2021). Libraries were built with the immunoSEQ multiplex PCR assay. The clones in this table, taken by TCRdb from immuneACCESS, are in-frame only. Not every clone is retained; where verified, under half of the shortfall comes from an unresolved V gene, and the cause of the rest is unknown. A total of 52,000 or so clones appear in this sample, approximately 94% of them only once. The ten largest clones add up to 4% of the sample. Input material: blood. These receptors all stem from a man aged 25-40 years in good health.

The chain recombines TRBV19 with TRBJ2-7; D is unclear. The germline CDR1 and CDR2 sequences are LNHDA and SQIVND (reference sequence). Trimming removed 1 base from V and 5 bases from J, with 12 bases in between. The CDR3 extends over 14 amino acids. This chain's CDR3 is CASSIALGVHEQYF. The CDR3, as DNA: TGTGCCAGTAGTATAGCGCTGGGCGTCCACGAGCAGTACTTC.

This chain connects TRBV7-2 to TRBJ1-2; 9 nucleotides match TRBD1. V dropped 1 base and J dropped 8; count of bases not matched to a gene: 5. Germline assignment: CDR1 SGHTA and CDR2 FQGNSA. This CDR3 has 14 amino acids. This CDR3 reads CASSLEGTGIGYTF. CDR3 bases: TGTGCCAGCAGCTTAGAGGGGACAGGGATCGGCTACACCTTC.

This clone has just one count. The J gene is TRBJ1-1, the V gene TRBV18; D unresolved. Trimming removed 1 base from V and 0 bases from J, with 9 bases in between. Germline V gene lookup returns CDR1 KGHSH and CDR2 LQKENI. The CDR3 loop spans 15 amino acids. Here the CDR3 reads CASSPQEGVNTEAFF. The CDR3 DNA reads TGTGCCAGCTCACCACAGGAGGGAGTGAACACTGAAGCTTTCTTT.

This chain uses TRBV28 with TRBJ1-2; perhaps TRBD1 as D (5 bases). V was trimmed by 3 bases and J by 2 bases, leaving 10 bases between them. From germline, CDR1 is MDHEN and CDR2 SYDVKM. The length of the CDR3 is 14 residues. The CDR3, as DNA: TGTGCCAGCAGTTTTGGGGGGGAGAACTATGGCTACACCTTC. Translated, it gives CASSFGGENYGYTF.

Details on this clone: Other DNA sequences in the same sample also yield this CDR3. This rearrangement joins TRBV7-9 to TRBJ1-2, with 10 bases identical to TRBD1. Germline CDR1 reads SEHNR; CDR2 reads FQNEAQ (reference sequence). V shed 5 bases, J shed 0 bases, and the junction held 6 bases outside the gene matches. CDR3 length: 16 residues. The CDR3, as DNA: TGTGCCAGCAGCGTAGATGACAGGGGGCCTAACTATGGCTACACCTTC. It encodes CASSVDDRGPNYGYTF.

This clone was detected once. The gene calls are TRBV27 and TRBJ2-2, with 12 bases that match TRBD1. Germline assignment: CDR1 MNHEY and CDR2 SMNVEV (reference sequence). J gave up 6 bases and V 5 bases, and 7 bases lay outside the gene matches. This CDR3 region has 16 residues. The CDR3 spells CASSIRDRGRPGELFF. CDR3 nucleotide sequence: TGTGCCAGCAGTATCCGGGACAGGGGGCGCCCCGGGGAGCTGTTTTTT.

This rearrangement joins TRBV9 to TRBJ2-7; 11 bases line up with TRBD1. The germline CDR1 and CDR2 sequences are SGDLS and YYNGEE. Trimming cost V 4 bases and J 6 bases; bases outside gene matches: 3. CDR3 length: 13 amino acids. The CDR3 loop reads CASSLGQGVEQYF. The CDR3 DNA reads TGTGCCAGCAGCCTGGGACAGGGGGTCGAGCAGTACTTC. Looking up the rest from reference TRBV9 and TRBJ2-7 gives the full variable domain: DSGVTQTPKHLITATGQRVTLRCSPRSGDLSVYWYQQSLDQGLQFLIQYYNGEERAKGNILERFSAQQFPDLHSELNLSSLELGDSALYFCASSLGQGVEQYFGPGTRLTVT.

The chain couples TRBV7-2 to TRBJ2-7; 11 bases are shared with TRBD1. V dropped 5 bases and J dropped 7; count of bases not matched to a gene: 7. From germline, CDR1 is SGHTA and CDR2 FQGNSA. The CDR3 is made up of 14 amino acids. CDR3 DNA sequence: TGTGCCAGCAGCAAGGGACAGGGGGGGGGAGAGCAGTACTTC. Amino acids: CASSKGQGGGEQYF.

CDR3 DNA: TGTGCCAGGCACAGGGGGGGCTATAATTCACCCCTCCACTTT. Translated: CARHRGGYNSPLHF. The J gene is TRBJ1-6, the V gene TRBV21-1; TRBD1 is the table's D call, not checked against the DNA. TRBV21-1 is assigned pseudogene status. This CDR3 comprises 14 residues.

The chain combines TRBV16 with TRBJ1-5; TRBD1 is a possible D gene (5 bases). Trimming cost V 0 bases and J 5 bases, with 5 bases left between them. Germline loops: CDR1 KGHSY, CDR2 FQNENV. This CDR3 region has 13 residues. The CDR3 loop is CASSQSGDQPQHF. CDR3 in DNA: TGTGCCAGCAGCCAATCAGGGGATCAGCCCCAGCATTTT.

The chain carries TRBV14 and TRBJ2-7; D gene uncertain. The CDR3 runs to 12 residues. V lost 0 bases, J lost 6 bases, and 6 bases lay in between. The V gene's germline CDR1 is SGHDN and CDR2 FVKESK. As DNA, the CDR3 is TGTGCCAGCAGCCAAGATCGGGCCGAGCAGTACTTC. Protein sequence: CASSQDRAEQYF.

V and J are TRBV6-6 and TRBJ2-1; 11 bases agree with TRBD2. Germline V gene sequence: CDR1 MNHNY, CDR2 SVGAGI (reference sequence). The CDR3 is 16 amino acids. V trimming: 5 bases; J trimming: 2 bases; junction bases outside the gene matches: 5. CDR3 residues: CASSRTSGRPYNEQFF. CDR3 in DNA: TGTGCCAGCAGTCGAACTAGCGGGAGACCCTACAATGAGCAGTTCTTC.

The chain uses TRBV6-6 and TRBJ2-7, with 7 bases aligning to TRBD1. V lost 8 bases and J lost 6; bases outside the gene matches: 13. This CDR3 has 14 amino acids. CDR1 MNHNY and CDR2 SVGAGI come from the germline V gene (reference sequence). CDR3 region: CASDSGTVKAEQYF. Written as DNA, the CDR3 is TGTGCCAGCGACTCCGGGACAGTAAAAGCCGAGCAGTACTTC.

The chain joins TRBV21-1 to TRBJ2-1; the table gives TRBD1 as D, unverified against the DNA. TRBV21-1 is a pseudogene locus. This CDR3 has 15 amino acids. The CDR3 DNA is TGTGCCAGCAGCAAGCCGGGACAGAAGTACAATGAGCAGTTCTTC. Its translation: CASSKPGQKYNEQFF.

V and J are TRBV29-1 and TRBJ2-7; 7 bases are a match to TRBD1. This CDR3 comprises 12 residues. Trimming took 5 bases from V and 2 from J; bases not matched to a gene: 3. Germline V gene lookup returns CDR1 SQVTM and CDR2 ANQGSEA. CDR3 protein: CSVSTGAYEQYF. The CDR3 bases are TGCAGCGTTTCAACAGGGGCCTACGAGCAGTACTTC.

This chain links TRBV14 with TRBJ2-7; TRBD1 matches 9 bases. This CDR3 has 15 residues. The junction had 7 bases not matched to a gene; V was cut back by 4 bases and J by 3 bases. Germline-derived CDR1 and CDR2 are SGHDN and FVKESK. The CDR3 nucleotides read TGTGCCAGCAGCCTTGGGTGGGACAGGGACTACGAGCAGTACTTC. Its translation is CASSLGWDRDYEQYF.

The rearrangement links TRBV6-5 to TRBJ2-7; D is possibly TRBD1 (6 bases). CDR3 length: 15 amino acids. The germline V gene encodes CDR1 MNHEY and CDR2 SVGAGI. V lost 6 bases to trimming and J lost 1 base, with 16 bases between them. The CDR3 spells CASSHRDKRSYEQYF. The CDR3 nucleotides are TGTGCCAGCAGCCACCGGGACAAGAGGTCCTACGAGCAGTACTTC.

J is TRBJ1-3 and V is TRBV30, with no clear D. Between the trimmed V and J ends, which lost 4 bases and 4 bases, there was a span of 8 bases. From germline, CDR1 is GTSNPN and CDR2 SVGIG (reference sequence). CDR3 length: 12 amino acids. The CDR3, as DNA: TGTGCCTGGAAGAGGATGGGAAACACCATATATTTT. This sequence encodes CAWKRMGNTIYF.

The rearrangement links TRBV27 to TRBJ1-4; D remains unclear. Trimming pared 6 bases from V and 1 base from J, leaving 12 bases between. Germline V gives CDR1 MNHEY, CDR2 SMNVEV (reference sequence). The CDR3 length is 15 residues. CDR3 residues: CASRQRRETNEKLFF. The CDR3 DNA reads TGTGCCAGCAGGCAGAGGAGGGAAACTAATGAAAAACTGTTTTTT.

The chain employs TRBV2 and TRBJ2-7; 8 nucleotides agree with TRBD1. Trimming at V came to 7 bases and at J to 5 bases, leaving 7 bases not matched to a gene. The CDR3 consists of 13 residues. Per germline, CDR1 SNHLY and CDR2 FYNNEI. The chain's CDR3 is CASTGQGRNEQYF. The DNA of the CDR3 is TGTGCCAGCACAGGACAGGGTCGTAACGAGCAGTACTTC.

Note on this clone: An end of the junction differs from the germline gene, which may be a read error. The chain carries TRBV2 and TRBJ1-5; unclear D gene. The V gene's germline CDR1 is SNHLY and CDR2 FYNNEI. This CDR3 contains 17 residues. Here the CDR3 DNA reads TGTGCCAGCAGCGAAGAGGGTGTAAGGTATAGCAATCAGCCCCAGCATTTT. It codes for CASSEEGVRYSNQPQHF.

The chain recombines TRBV2 with TRBJ2-7; the D is unclear. Germline lookup yields CDR1 SNHLY and CDR2 FYNNEI. V lost 3 bases and J 3 bases, leaving 12 bases between the germline ends. The CDR3 extends over 14 amino acids. The DNA for the CDR3 is TGTGCCAGCAGTGACCCCGGAGATAACTACGAGCAGTACTTC. This sequence encodes CASSDPGDNYEQYF.

This chain links TRBV28 with TRBJ1-5; D is unclear. Germline V CDR1 and CDR2: MDHEN, SYDVKM. The V gene lost 7 bases and the J gene lost 3 bases, with 16 bases spanning the gap. This CDR3 region has 15 residues. The CDR3 sequence is CASNSRGKDNQPQHF. DNA of the CDR3: TGTGCCAGCAACTCCCGGGGAAAGGACAATCAGCCCCAGCATTTT.